Presented here are 5 T cell receptor beta chains from one specimen sequenced in a study of technical replicates of blood from a handful of donors. Profiling relied on immunoSEQ multiplex PCR, and the TCRdb table lists in-frame clones only, not all of them. Of over 65,000 clones listed, roughly 97% are singletons. The sample comprised T cells isolated from PBMCs. The source is a human donor in good health.

The chain is built from TRBV5-1 and TRBJ2-3; 9 bases agree with TRBD2. Germline loops: CDR1 SGHRS, CDR2 YFSETQ. CDR3 length: 15 residues. Trimming removed 4 bases from V and 1 base from J; junction bases left unmatched: 4. In DNA form, the CDR3 reads TGCGCCAGCAGCCAATGGACTAGCGGCACAGATACGCAGTATTTT. This translates into CASSQWTSGTDTQYF.

Only one count was recorded for this clone. V is TRBV6-5 and J is TRBJ1-1; a possible D gene is TRBD1 (6 bases). The CDR3 is 15 amino acids. Per the germline V gene, CDR1 is MNHEY and CDR2 is SVGAGI. V shed 4 bases and J shed 6 bases, with 18 bases lying between them. Here the CDR3 DNA reads TGTGCCAGCAGTTCTTCCCCGGACAGCGCCTCTGAAGCTTTCTTT. Translated, it gives CASSSSPDSASEAFF.

This sequence joins TRBV14 and TRBJ2-1; the D gene is possibly TRBD1 (6 bases). Germline-derived CDR1 and CDR2 are SGHDN and FVKESK. Trimming removed 5 bases from V and 5 bases from J, with 13 bases in between. The CDR3 has 14 amino acids. The chain's CDR3 is CASSYAGANNEQFF. The DNA of the CDR3 is TGTGCCAGCAGCTACGCAGGGGCAAACAATGAGCAGTTCTTC.

The rearrangement joins TRBV14 to TRBJ2-7; TRBD1 aligns across 9 bases. V lost 5 bases to trimming and J lost 5 bases; unmatched junction nucleotides: 13. The CDR3 consists of 16 residues. The V gene's germline CDR1 is SGHDN and CDR2 FVKESK. CDR3 sequence (DNA): TGTGCCAGCAGCTCACTTGATGGGACAGGGTATAACGAGCAGTACTTC. Protein product: CASSSLDGTGYNEQYF.

This rearrangement joins TRBV4-1 to TRBJ1-2; tentative D call: TRBD1 (6 bases). The V and J ends lost 4 bases and 2 bases respectively, with 11 bases between them. The CDR3 is 14 amino acids. CDR1 and CDR2 (germline): MGHRA, YSYEKL. CDR3 residues: CASSLIQGNYGYTF. The CDR3, as DNA: TGCGCCAGCAGCCTTATACAGGGAAACTATGGCTACACCTTC.